Each of the 10 T cell receptor beta chains below was sequenced from the same sample in a study of early T cells in non-severe SARS-CoV-2 infection. MiXCR, run by TCRdb on the 5' RACE reads, gives a single entry per CDR3 protein. The sample contains tens of thousands of distinct CDR3 sequences, approximately 5.1% of which appear only once. The sample here was whole blood, taken at baseline. These receptor sequences come from an adult who was a healthcare worker with PCR-confirmed SARS-CoV-2 infection or an uninfected control (not recorded which).

This clonotype occurred many times. The V call is TRBV20-1, the J call TRBJ2-2; D could derive from TRBD1 or TRBD2 (5 bases each). Trimming took off 2 bases at V and 7 bases at J, with 17 bases between the two ends. The CDR3 runs to 15 residues. Germline CDR1 reads DFQATT; CDR2 reads SNEGSKA (reference sequence). CDR3 DNA sequence: TGCAGTGCTAGAACGGGGACGGTGACGGGCGGGGAGCTGTTTTTT. This encodes CSARTGTVTGGELFF.

This clonotype was seen many times. This chain connects TRBV19 to TRBJ1-5, with TRBD1 as a possible D gene (5 bases). Germline CDR1 LNHDA, CDR2 SQIVND (reference sequence). The CDR3 contains 13 residues. The V gene lost 5 bases and the J gene lost 5 bases, with 10 bases spanning the gap. The CDR3 coding sequence is TGTGCCAGTAGTCCGTGGGGGGATCAGCCCCAGCATTTT. This sequence encodes CASSPWGDQPQHF.

This chain joins TRBV5-1 and TRBJ2-1; a weak D match, TRBD2 (5 bases). The germline V gene has CDR1 SGHRS and CDR2 YFSETQ. The length of the CDR3 is 14 residues. Trimming left V 0 bases short and J 10 bases short, with 14 bases between. The CDR3 coding sequence is TGCGCCAGCAGCTTGGCTACGGGAATTTTGGAGCAGTTCTTC. It translates to CASSLATGILEQFF.

This clonotype was detected many times. This rearrangement joins TRBV3-1 to TRBJ1-1; D uncertain. Trimming pared 0 bases from V and 6 bases from J, leaving 5 bases between. The CDR3 has 12 amino acids. In germline, CDR1 is LGHDT, CDR2 YNNKEL (reference sequence). CDR3: CASSQDGAEAFF. Written as DNA, the CDR3 is TGTGCCAGCAGCCAAGATGGGGCTGAAGCTTTCTTT.

The table lists this clonotype with a few counts. Sequence at one end of the junction differs from germline and may be a read error. The V and J genes are TRBV5-1 and TRBJ2-1; tentative D call: TRBD2 (6 bases). The CDR3 covers 15 residues. Germline assignment: CDR1 SGHRS and CDR2 YFSETQ. The CDR3 DNA is TGCACCAGCAGCTCCCAGCCGATGGAGGGAAATGAGCAGTTCTTC. As protein: CTSSSQPMEGNEQFF.

This clonotype was observed many times. V is TRBV29-1 and J is TRBJ2-5; perhaps TRBD1 as D (5 bases). Germline loops: CDR1 SQVTM, CDR2 ANQGSEA. This CDR3 contains 12 residues. The V end lost 7 bases, the J end lost 7 bases, and 16 bases lay between the germline ends. DNA of the CDR3: TGCAGCGGTTTGACAGCGCGAGGGACCCAGTACTTC. It is translated as CSGLTARGTQYF.

This clonotype was counted between two and nine times. The V gene is TRBV7-2, the J gene TRBJ2-1; 10 bases are shared with TRBD1. The V segment lost 2 bases and the J segment 8 bases; nucleotides outside the gene matches: 6. The CDR3 extends over 15 amino acids. The germline V gene has CDR1 SGHTA and CDR2 FQGNSA. CDR3 region: CASSLRQGALYEQFF. In DNA, the CDR3 is TGTGCCAGCAGCTTACGACAGGGGGCTTTGTATGAGCAGTTCTTC.

Ten or more counts support this clonotype. The rearrangement links TRBV2 to TRBJ2-7; maybe TRBD2 (6 bases). V lost 7 bases to trimming and J lost 6 bases, with 19 bases between them. CDR1 is SNHLY and CDR2 is FYNNEI in the germline V gene. The CDR3 has 14 amino acids. The CDR3 DNA sequence: TGTGCCAGCACACCCCCCGGGGGAGGACGCGAGCAGTACTTC. Its protein product is CASTPPGGGREQYF. Full variable domain (outside the CDR3, taken from reference TRBV2 and TRBJ2-7): EPEVTQTPSHQVTQMGQEVILRCVPISNHLYFYWYRQILGQKVEFLVSFYNNEISEKSEIFDDQFSVERPDGSNFTLKIRSTKLEDSAMYFCASTPPGGGREQYFGPGTRLTVT.

The rearrangement joins TRBV12-3 or TRBV12-4 to TRBJ2-3, with TRBD2 matching over 8 bases. Germline trimming cut 2 bases from V and 1 base from J; bases unmatched to any gene: 8. This CDR3 is built from 17 residues. CDR3 DNA: TGTGCCAGCAGTTTATCCGGAGCGGGAGTTCGCACAGATACGCAGTATTTT. It yields the protein CASSLSGAGVRTDTQYF.

The J gene is TRBJ1-5, the V gene TRBV27; D is possibly TRBD1 (5 bases). CDR3 length equals 14 residues. V was trimmed by 3 bases and J by 3 bases, leaving 9 bases between them. Germline V gene sequence: CDR1 MNHEY, CDR2 SMNVEV (reference sequence). The DNA of the CDR3 is TGTGCCAGCAGTTTGCACAGGAACAATCAGCCCCAGCATTTT. It yields the protein CASSLHRNNQPQHF.